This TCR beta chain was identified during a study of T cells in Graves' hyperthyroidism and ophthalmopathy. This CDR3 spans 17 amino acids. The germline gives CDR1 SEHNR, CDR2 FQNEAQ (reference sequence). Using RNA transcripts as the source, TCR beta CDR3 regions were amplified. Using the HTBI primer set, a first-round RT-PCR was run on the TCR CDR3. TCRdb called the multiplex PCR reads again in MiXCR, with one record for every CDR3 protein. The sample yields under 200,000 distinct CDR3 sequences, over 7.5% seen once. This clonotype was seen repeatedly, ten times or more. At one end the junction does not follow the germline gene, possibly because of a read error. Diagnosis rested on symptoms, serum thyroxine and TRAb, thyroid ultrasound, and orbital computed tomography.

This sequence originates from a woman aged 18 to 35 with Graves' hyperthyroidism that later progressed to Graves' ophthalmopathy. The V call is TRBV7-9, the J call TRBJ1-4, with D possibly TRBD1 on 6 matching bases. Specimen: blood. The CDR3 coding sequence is TGTGCCAGCAGGTTAGCCGTTGGGGGCAAGACTAATGAAAAACTGTTTTTT. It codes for CASRLAVGGKTNEKLFF.